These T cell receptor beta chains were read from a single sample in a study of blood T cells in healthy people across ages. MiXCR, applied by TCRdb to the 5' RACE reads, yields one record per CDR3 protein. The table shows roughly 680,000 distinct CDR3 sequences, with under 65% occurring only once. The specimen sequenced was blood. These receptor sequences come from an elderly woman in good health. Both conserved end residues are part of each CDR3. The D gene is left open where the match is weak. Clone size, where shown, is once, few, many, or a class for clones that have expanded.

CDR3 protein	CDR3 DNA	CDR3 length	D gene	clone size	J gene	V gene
CASSLWLAGGQASSYEQYF	TGTGCCAGCAGTTTATGGCTAGCGGGAGGGCAAGCCAGCTCCTACGAGCAGTACTTC	19	TRBD2	many	TRBJ2-7	TRBV28
CSANTYSYEQYF	TGCAGTGCTAATACCTACTCCTACGAGCAGTACTTC	12	NA	many	TRBJ2-7	TRBV20-1
CSANRLAGYNEQFF	TGCAGTGCTAATCGACTAGCGGGCTACAATGAGCAGTTCTTC	14	TRBD2	many	TRBJ2-1	TRBV20-1
CASSAPPEQYF	TGTGCCAGCAGTGCCCCCCCCGAGCAGTACTTC	11	NA	NA	TRBJ2-7	TRBV27
CASSFRGGPANEQFF	TGTGCCAGCAGCTTTAGAGGGGGGCCAGCCAATGAGCAGTTCTTC	15	NA	few	TRBJ2-1	TRBV7-2
CASSLRNSGNTIYF	TGTGCCAGCAGTTTACGGAACTCTGGAAACACCATATATTTT	14	NA	few	TRBJ1-3	TRBV12-3/TRBV12-4
CASSLSTWPPEAFF	TGCGCCAGCAGCTTGTCGACGTGGCCCCCTGAAGCTTTCTTT	14	NA	few	TRBJ1-1	TRBV5-1
CASSPDGPLAKNIQYF	TGTGCCAGCAGCCCTGATGGACCCTTAGCCAAAAACATTCAGTACTTC	16	NA	few	TRBJ2-4	TRBV7-2
CASSLSGLAGVKTQYF	TGTGCCAGCAGTTTGTCCGGACTAGCGGGAGTAAAGACCCAGTACTTC	16	TRBD2	many	TRBJ2-5	TRBV28
CASSEVESYEQYF	TGTGCCAGCAGTGAAGTAGAGTCCTACGAGCAGTACTTC	13	NA	many	TRBJ2-7	TRBV2
CASSLIAATDTQYF	TGTGCCAGCAGCTTAATAGCGGCCACAGATACGCAGTATTTT	14	NA	few	TRBJ2-3	TRBV7-2
CASSRPTSGNTGELFF	TGTGCCAGCAGTCGACCGACTAGCGGTAACACCGGGGAGCTGTTTTTT	16	TRBD2	many	TRBJ2-2	TRBV7-9
CASSLWWMANEKLFF	TGTGCCAGCAGCCTATGGTGGATGGCTAATGAAAAACTGTTTTTT	15	NA	NA	TRBJ1-4	TRBV5-5
CASSFGREGTEAFF	TGTGCCAGCAGTTTTGGCAGGGAGGGTACTGAAGCTTTCTTT	14	NA	many	TRBJ1-1	TRBV28
CASSLGQNSYNSPLHF	TGTGCCAGCAGTTTGGGACAAAACTCCTATAATTCACCCCTCCACTTT	16	NA	many	TRBJ1-6	TRBV6-5
CASGPPNQPQHF	TGTGCCAGCGGCCCCCCTAATCAGCCCCAGCATTTT	12	NA	few	TRBJ1-5	TRBV28
CSARDDGGQGIYEQYF	TGCAGTGCTAGAGACGACGGGGGACAGGGTATCTACGAGCAGTACTTC	16	TRBD1	NA	TRBJ2-7	TRBV20-1
CASRLTAMNTEAFF	TGTGCCAGCAGACTGACGGCAATGAACACTGAAGCTTTCTTT	14	NA	NA	TRBJ1-1	TRBV2
CASSPGLANSYEQYF	TGTGCCAGCTCCCCGGGACTAGCGAACTCCTACGAGCAGTACTTC	15	TRBD2	NA	TRBJ2-7	TRBV18
CAEQPQAGPNYGYTF	TGTGCCGAGCAGCCTCAAGCGGGCCCTAACTATGGCTACACCTTC	15	NA	NA	TRBJ1-2	TRBV2
CASSQDLSSGSFQETQYF	TGTGCCAGCAGCCAAGATCTGAGTAGCGGGTCGTTCCAAGAGACCCAGTACTTC	18	TRBD2	NA	TRBJ2-5	TRBV3-1
CASSKGGSTDTQYF	TGTGCCAGCAGCAAAGGGGGGTCCACAGATACGCAGTATTTT	14	NA	NA	TRBJ2-3	TRBV6-4
CASSPGLAGRTDTQYF	TGCGCCAGCAGCCCCGGACTAGCGGGACGAACAGATACGCAGTATTTT	16	TRBD2	NA	TRBJ2-3	TRBV4-1
CASSSYLGPTETQYF	TGTGCCAGCAGCTCCTATTTGGGTCCTACGGAGACCCAGTACTTC	15	NA	many	TRBJ2-5	TRBV7-3
CSASPGDRTDTQYF	TGCAGTGCTAGTCCGGGCGATCGCACAGATACGCAGTATTTT	14	NA	NA	TRBJ2-3	TRBV20-1
CASSLAKTSGSYNEQYF	TGTGCCAGCAGTTTGGCCAAGACTAGCGGGTCTTACAATGAGCAGTACTTC	17	TRBD2	NA	TRBJ2-5	TRBV12-3/TRBV12-4
CASSLPTSTEQFF	TGTGCCAGCAGTTTACCAACTAGCACTGAGCAGTTCTTC	13	NA	NA	TRBJ2-1	TRBV12-3/TRBV12-4
CSAVSGGALYF	TGCAGTGCTGTAAGCGGGGGGGCCCTGTATTTT	11	TRBD2	few	TRBJ2-3	TRBV20-1
CAHRTDNEKLFF	TGCGCCCACCGTACTGACAATGAAAAACTGTTTTTT	12	NA	many	TRBJ1-4	TRBV5-1
CSCRRDRNQPQHF	TGCAGTTGTCGCCGGGACAGAAATCAGCCCCAGCATTTT	13	TRBD1	few	TRBJ1-5	TRBV20-1
CASYLGQGARSSYNEQFF	TGCGCCAGTTATCTAGGACAGGGGGCAAGAAGCTCCTACAATGAGCAGTTCTTC	18	TRBD1	NA	TRBJ2-1	TRBV5-1
CASQAPPGIQYF	TGTGCCAGTCAAGCCCCACCGGGCATTCAGTACTTC	12	NA	NA	TRBJ2-4	TRBV6-5
CASRPNNGVDIQYF	TGTGCCAGCAGACCGAACAATGGGGTAGACATTCAGTACTTC	14	NA	NA	TRBJ2-4	TRBV7-2
CASSLWTGDEKLFF	TGCGCCAGCAGCCTGTGGACAGGGGATGAAAAACTGTTTTTT	14	TRBD1	NA	TRBJ1-4	TRBV4-1
CASSSQDGETQYF	TGTGCCAGCAGCTCCCAGGATGGGGAGACCCAGTACTTC	13	NA	NA	TRBJ2-5	TRBV11-2
CSAAGQGTGELFF	TGCAGCGCAGCGGGACAGGGGACCGGGGAGCTGTTTTTT	13	TRBD1	NA	TRBJ2-2	TRBV29-1
CSVEGQGGRANTETFF	TGCAGCGTTGAAGGACAGGGAGGGAGGGCTAACACTGAAACTTTCTTT	16	TRBD1	NA	TRBJ1-1	TRBV29-1
CASSQAGTGRLHF	TGTGCCAGCAGCCAGGCCGGGACAGGAAGGCTCCACTTT	13	TRBD1	NA	TRBJ1-6	TRBV3-1
CASMNSGTFTDTQYF	TGTGCCAGCATGAATAGCGGTACCTTCACAGATACGCAGTATTTT	15	NA	NA	TRBJ2-3	TRBV6-6
CAISKDGGYTF	TGTGCCATCAGTAAGGATGGTGGCTACACCTTC	11	NA	many	TRBJ1-2	TRBV10-3
CSAGTDQETQYF	TGCAGTGCCGGGACAGACCAAGAGACCCAGTACTTC	12	TRBD1	many	TRBJ2-5	TRBV20-1
CASRYDRGTNNEQFF	TGTGCCAGCAGGTACGACAGGGGGACAAACAATGAGCAGTTCTTC	15	TRBD1	NA	TRBJ2-1	TRBV7-2
CSANRNTEAFF	TGCAGTGCTAACAGGAACACTGAAGCTTTCTTT	11	NA	NA	TRBJ1-1	TRBV20-1